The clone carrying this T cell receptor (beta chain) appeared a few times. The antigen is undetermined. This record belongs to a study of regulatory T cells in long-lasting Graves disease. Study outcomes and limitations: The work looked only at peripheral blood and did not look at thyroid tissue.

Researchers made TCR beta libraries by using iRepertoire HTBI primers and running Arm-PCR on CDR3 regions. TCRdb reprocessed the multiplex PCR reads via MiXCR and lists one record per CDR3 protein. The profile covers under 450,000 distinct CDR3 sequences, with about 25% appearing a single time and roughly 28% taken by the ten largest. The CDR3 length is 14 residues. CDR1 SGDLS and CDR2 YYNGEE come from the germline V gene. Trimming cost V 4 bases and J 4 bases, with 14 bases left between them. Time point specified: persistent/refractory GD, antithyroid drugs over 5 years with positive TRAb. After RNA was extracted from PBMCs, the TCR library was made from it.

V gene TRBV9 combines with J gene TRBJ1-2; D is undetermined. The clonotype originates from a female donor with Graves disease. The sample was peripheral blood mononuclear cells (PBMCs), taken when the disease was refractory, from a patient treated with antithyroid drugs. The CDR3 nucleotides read TGTGCCAGCAGCCCCGAGGGCAGTCTCTATGGCTACACCTTC. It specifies CASSPEGSLYGYTF.